Following are 16 T cell receptor beta chains from one sample sequenced in a study of beta chain features in type 1 diabetes. The study reverse transcribed the entire isolated RNA, so it sequenced expressed TCRB transcripts. Profiled with immunoSEQ multiplex PCR; TCRdb holds only in-frame clones, not every one. The sample has 900,000 or so clones; about 17% are singletons. The sample consisted of naive CD4+ T cells from blood. Receptor source: a woman between 18 and 29 years old in good health.

This clone occurred a few times. This chain joins TRBV2 and TRBJ1-2; no definite D call. The CDR3 loop spans 15 amino acids. With 6 bases removed from V and 5 bases from J, the gap between germline ends came to 19 bases. Germline V gene lookup returns CDR1 SNHLY and CDR2 FYNNEI. This CDR3 is CASRPRAGATYGYTF. The CDR3 region has the DNA TGTGCCAGCAGACCGCGAGCAGGCGCTACTTATGGCTACACCTTC.

In its sample, this clone was seen a few times. One end of the junction fails to match germline, which may point to a read error. V is TRBV18 and J is TRBJ2-4; tentative D call: TRBD1 (5 bases). From germline, CDR1 is KGHSH and CDR2 LQKENI. The CDR3 is made up of 16 amino acids. The CDR3 loop is CASSPVPQGEISIRYF. For the CDR3, the DNA is TGTGCCAGCTCACCAGTGCCGCAGGGTGAGATTTCGATTCGGTACTTC.

This clone was detected a few times. Other DNA sequences in this specimen translate into the identical CDR3. The V and J genes are TRBV7-3 and TRBJ2-5, with TRBD1 identical over 8 bases. CDR1 and CDR2 (germline): SGHTA, FQGTGA. This CDR3 comprises 15 residues. The J segment lost 1 base and the V segment lost 0 bases, leaving 1 base of the junction unmatched. For the CDR3, the DNA is TGTGCCAGCAGCTTAACAGGGACAGGCCAAGAGACCCAGTACTTC. It specifies CASSLTGTGQETQYF.

Many counts were recorded for this clone. The gene calls are TRBV10-3 and TRBJ2-1; D gene ambiguous. The V gene's germline CDR1 is ENHRY and CDR2 SYGVKD. V lost 3 bases and J 10 bases, leaving 10 bases between the germline ends. This CDR3 is 12 amino acids long. CDR3: CAISEATAEQFF. CDR3 nucleotide sequence: TGTGCCATCAGTGAAGCTACAGCCGAGCAGTTCTTC.

This clone occurred a few times. V gene TRBV4-2 combines with J gene TRBJ2-3; 15 nucleotides agree with TRBD2. The trim removed 4 bases at V and 5 bases at J, leaving 4 bases unmatched. This CDR3 is built from 16 residues. The germline V gene encodes CDR1 LGHNA and CDR2 YNFKEQ. DNA for the CDR3: TGTGCCAGCAGCCCAGGACTAGCGGGAGGGATAGATACGCAGTATTTT. The encoded protein is CASSPGLAGGIDTQYF.

The chain is built from TRBV28 and TRBJ2-3, with D perhaps TRBD1 (5 bases). The CDR3 is 15 amino acids. Germline loops: CDR1 MDHEN, CDR2 SYDVKM. V was clipped by 7 bases and J by 2 bases, with 16 bases between them. CDR3 loop: CASTTAAGNTDTQYF. DNA for the CDR3: TGTGCCAGCACCACGGCGGCAGGGAACACAGATACGCAGTATTTT.

This rearrangement joins TRBV29-1 to TRBJ1-2; possible D gene TRBD1, 6 bases. The CDR3 runs 12 residues. Trimming shortened V by 7 bases and J by 4 bases, and 13 bases separated the two germline ends. The germline gives CDR1 SQVTM, CDR2 ANQGSEA. CDR3 in DNA: TGCAGCGCAGGAGGGGGACTCTATGGCTACACCTTC. Amino acids: CSAGGGLYGYTF.

The table lists this clone with a few counts. The V and J genes are TRBV28 and TRBJ2-1; a weak D match, TRBD1 (6 bases). CDR1 is MDHEN and CDR2 is SYDVKM in the germline V gene. V was cut by 1 base and J by 7 bases, with 11 bases left in between. The CDR3 spans 14 residues. The CDR3 sequence is CASSLLDSRNEQFF. The CDR3 nucleotides are TGTGCCAGCAGTTTATTGGACAGTCGTAATGAGCAGTTCTTC.

In this sample, this clone turned up a few times. The V and J genes are TRBV7-9 and TRBJ1-3; no clear D. This CDR3 is built from 19 residues. V lost 5 bases and J lost 0, with 23 bases in between. Germline V CDR1 and CDR2: SEHNR, FQNEAQ (reference sequence). The CDR3 loop is CASSQKSGLRLFSGNTIYF. CDR3 in DNA: TGTGCCAGCAGCCAGAAGTCGGGCCTCCGTCTTTTCTCTGGAAACACCATATATTTT.

This clone was observed a handful of times. The chain couples TRBV5-8 to TRBJ1-2; D is ambiguous. Germline V gives CDR1 SGHTS, CDR2 YDEGEE. The CDR3 length is 13 residues. The germline V and J ends were trimmed by 4 bases and 3 bases, with 10 bases remaining between them. The CDR3 coding sequence is TGTGCCAGCAGCCCGCGTGTCCACTATGGCTACACCTTC. Protein sequence: CASSPRVHYGYTF.

This clone has a handful of counts. This rearrangement joins TRBV6-1 to TRBJ2-5; D call uncertain. Trimming took 8 bases from V and 4 from J, leaving 8 bases between them. The CDR3 extends over 11 amino acids. Germline CDR1 reads MNHNS; CDR2 reads SASEGT. The CDR3 region is CASEERETQYF. Here the CDR3 DNA reads TGTGCCAGCGAGGAGAGAGAGACCCAGTACTTC.

V is TRBV27 and J is TRBJ2-1, with D possibly being TRBD2 (5 bases). Trimming left V 0 bases short and J 3 bases short, with 15 bases between. This CDR3 is 17 amino acids long. Looked up from germline, CDR1 is MNHEY and CDR2 is SMNVEV (reference sequence). The CDR3 DNA follows: TGTGCCAGCAGTTTATCCGGACTGAACCGGTACTACAATGAGCAGTTCTTC. This translates into CASSLSGLNRYYNEQFF.

As DNA, the CDR3 is TGCGCCAGCAGCCGGGACTCTGGAAACACCATATATTTT. Amino acid sequence: CASSRDSGNTIYF. The chain couples TRBV5-1 to TRBJ1-3; D uncertain. Germline V lookup: CDR1 SGHRS, CDR2 YFSETQ. Between the trimmed V and J ends, which lost 4 bases and 0 bases, there was a span of 5 bases. The CDR3 spans 13 residues.

The chain uses TRBV7-2 and TRBJ1-5, with TRBD1 matching 7 bases. Germline CDR1 SGHTA, CDR2 FQGNSA. Losses at the gene ends were 5 bases for V and 5 bases for J; bases not matched to a gene: 6. This CDR3 is 14 amino acids long. CDR3 DNA: TGTGCCAGCAGCGCTGACAGGGTTTATCAGCCCCAGCATTTT. The encoded protein is CASSADRVYQPQHF.

There are a few counts of this clone. The chain is built from TRBV27 and TRBJ1-3; maybe TRBD1 (6 bases). V shed 0 bases and J shed 3 bases, with 12 bases lying between them. CDR1 and CDR2 (germline): MNHEY, SMNVEV (reference sequence). The CDR3 has 16 residues. Here the CDR3 DNA reads TGTGCCAGCAGTTTATCGTACAGGGCGGTTGGAAACACCATATATTTT. Amino acids: CASSLSYRAVGNTIYF.

This clone was counted many times. The rearrangement joins TRBV2 to TRBJ2-4; D uncertain. V lost 5 bases, J lost 13 bases, and 12 bases lay in between. There are 11 residues in the CDR3. Germline-derived CDR1 and CDR2 are SNHLY and FYNNEI. The CDR3 bases are TGTGCCAGCAGTTACAAACAGTCGCAGTACTTC. Translated: CASSYKQSQYF.